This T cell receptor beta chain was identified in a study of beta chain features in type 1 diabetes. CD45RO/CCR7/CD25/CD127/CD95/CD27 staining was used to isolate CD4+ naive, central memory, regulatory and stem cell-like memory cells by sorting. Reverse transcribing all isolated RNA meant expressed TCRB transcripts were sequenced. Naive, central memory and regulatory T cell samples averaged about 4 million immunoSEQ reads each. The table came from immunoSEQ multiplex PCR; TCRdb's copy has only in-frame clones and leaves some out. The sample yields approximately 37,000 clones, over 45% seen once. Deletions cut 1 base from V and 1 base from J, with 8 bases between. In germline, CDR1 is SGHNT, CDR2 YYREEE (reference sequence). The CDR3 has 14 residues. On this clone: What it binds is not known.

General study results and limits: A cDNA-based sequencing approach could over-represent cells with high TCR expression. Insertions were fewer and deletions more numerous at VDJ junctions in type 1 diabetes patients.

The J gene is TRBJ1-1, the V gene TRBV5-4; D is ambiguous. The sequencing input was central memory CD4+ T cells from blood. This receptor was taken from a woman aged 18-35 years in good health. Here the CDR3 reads CASSLQRGNTEAFF. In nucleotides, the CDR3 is TGTGCCAGCAGCTTGCAGCGCGGGAACACTGAAGCTTTCTTT. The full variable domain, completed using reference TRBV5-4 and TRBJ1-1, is ETGVTQSPTHLIKTRGQQVTLRCSSQSGHNTVSWYQQALGQGPQFIFQYYREEENGRGNFPPRFSGLQFPNYSSELNVNALELDDSALYLCASSLQRGNTEAFFGQGTRLTVV.